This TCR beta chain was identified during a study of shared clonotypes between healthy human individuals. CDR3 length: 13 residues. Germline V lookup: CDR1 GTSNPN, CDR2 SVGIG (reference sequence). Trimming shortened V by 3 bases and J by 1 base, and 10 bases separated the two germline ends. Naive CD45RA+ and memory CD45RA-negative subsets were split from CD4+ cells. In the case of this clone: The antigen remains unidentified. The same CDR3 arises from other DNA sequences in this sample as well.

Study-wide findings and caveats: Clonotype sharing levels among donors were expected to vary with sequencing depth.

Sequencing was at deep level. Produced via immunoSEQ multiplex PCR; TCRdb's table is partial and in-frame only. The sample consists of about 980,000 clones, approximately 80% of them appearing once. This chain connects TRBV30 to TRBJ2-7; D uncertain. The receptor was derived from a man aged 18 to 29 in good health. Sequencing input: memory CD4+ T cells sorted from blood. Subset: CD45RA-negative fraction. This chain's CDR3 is CAWSVGNSYEQYF. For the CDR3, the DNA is TGTGCCTGGAGCGTAGGTAATTCCTACGAGCAGTACTTC.